Presented here are 29 T cell receptor beta chains from one specimen sequenced in a study of cytomegalovirus exposure and HLA in healthy donors. Profiled with immunoSEQ multiplex PCR; TCRdb holds only in-frame clones, not every one. Of around 95,000 clones detected, about 85% appear once; the ten largest clones hold roughly 20%. The sample comprised PBMCs. These receptors were collected from a man younger than 35 in good health and CMV-seropositive.

The chain joins TRBV18 to TRBJ2-5, with a weak D call TRBD2 (6 bases). The V gene's germline CDR1 is KGHSH and CDR2 LQKENI. The V end lost 3 bases, the J end lost 3 bases, and 17 bases lay between the germline ends. The length of the CDR3 is 16 residues. The CDR3 here is CASSPAGPGEEETQYF. In nucleotides, the CDR3 is TGTGCCAGCTCACCTGCGGGACCCGGAGAGGAAGAGACCCAGTACTTC.

The DNA for the CDR3 is TGTGCCAGCAGCACCGACAGTTTGCGGACCCAGTACTTC. This encodes CASSTDSLRTQYF. V gene TRBV27 combines with J gene TRBJ2-5; perhaps TRBD1 as D (5 bases). CDR1 and CDR2 (germline): MNHEY, SMNVEV (reference sequence). Between the trimmed V and J ends, which lost 6 bases and 7 bases, there was a span of 15 bases. CDR3 length: 13 amino acids.

A single count supports this clone. The rearrangement uses TRBV10-3 and TRBJ1-2; a weak D match, TRBD1 (6 bases). Deletions cut 2 bases from V and 4 bases from J, with 14 bases between. CDR3 length: 15 amino acids. Germline CDR1 and CDR2: ENHRY and SYGVKD. CDR3 sequence: CAISEREGGVYGYTF. CDR3 nucleotides: TGTGCCATCAGTGAGCGCGAAGGGGGGGTCTATGGCTACACCTTC.

The rearrangement links TRBV9 to TRBJ2-2; the match to TRBD2 covers 7 bases. This CDR3 has 16 amino acids. CDR1 is SGDLS and CDR2 is YYNGEE in the germline V gene. The trim removed 1 base at V and 3 bases at J, leaving 6 bases unmatched. CDR3 in DNA: TGTGCCAGCAGCGTATCCAGCGGGGTGGACACCGGGGAGCTGTTTTTT. It yields the protein CASSVSSGVDTGELFF.

This rearrangement joins TRBV7-9 to TRBJ2-3; D is unclear. Trimming stripped 3 bases from V and 3 bases from J, with 4 bases between. Germline CDR1 reads SEHNR; CDR2 reads FQNEAQ (reference sequence). CDR3 size: 12 residues. CDR3 in amino acids: CASSFGTDTQYF. The CDR3 coding sequence is TGTGCCAGCAGCTTCGGGACAGATACGCAGTATTTT.

This chain links TRBV21-1 with TRBJ2-3; the table's D call of TRBD2 was not tested on the DNA. TRBV21-1 represents a pseudogene. This CDR3 comprises 12 residues. The CDR3 DNA reads as TGTGCCAGCAGTAAAGGAGGGGATACGCAGTATTTT. It yields the protein CASSKGGDTQYF.

The chain carries TRBV28 and TRBJ1-1, with TRBD1 matching 8 bases. Germline CDR1 and CDR2: MDHEN and SYDVKM. The CDR3 consists of 16 residues. The V and J ends lost 5 bases and 4 bases, in that order; junction bases with no gene match: 12. The CDR3 is CASSPTGTGRGTEAFF. The CDR3, as DNA: TGTGCCAGCAGTCCCACCGGGACAGGTCGGGGCACTGAAGCTTTCTTT.

This chain joins TRBV28 and TRBJ2-3, with 11 nucleotides matching TRBD2. V shed 5 bases and J 2 bases; nucleotides not matched to a gene: 9. The CDR3 contains 17 residues. CDR1 and CDR2 from the germline V gene are MDHEN and SYDVKM. CDR3 protein: CASSPPTSGVTTDTQYF. The CDR3 coding sequence is TGTGCCAGCAGTCCGCCGACTAGCGGGGTGACCACAGATACGCAGTATTTT. Combining the CDR3 with reference TRBV28 and TRBJ2-3 gives the whole variable domain DVKVTQSSRYLVKRTGEKVFLECVQDMDHENMFWYRQDPGLGLRLIYFSYDVKMKEKGDIPEGYSVSREKKERFSLILESASTNQTSMYLCASSPPTSGVTTDTQYFGPGTRLTVL.

This clone was seen a handful of times. This rearrangement joins TRBV6-6 to TRBJ2-3, with D tentatively TRBD2 (6 bases). This CDR3 is built from 15 residues. Germline CDR1 and CDR2: MNHNY and SVGAGI (reference sequence). The V end lost 0 bases, the J end lost 3 bases, and 10 bases lay between the germline ends. The CDR3 DNA follows: TGTGCCAGCAGTTACTCGGGCGGGACGACAGATACGCAGTATTTT. Its translation is CASSYSGGTTDTQYF.

The chain recombines TRBV2 with TRBJ1-4; unclear D gene. CDR1 and CDR2 from the germline V gene are SNHLY and FYNNEI. Trimming stripped 1 base from V and 10 bases from J, with 13 bases between. This CDR3 is built from 14 residues. CDR3: CASSEDEGFRKLFF. The DNA for the CDR3 is TGTGCCAGCAGTGAAGATGAGGGATTTAGAAAACTGTTTTTT.

The chain employs TRBV6-1 and TRBJ2-7; 7 bases line up with TRBD2. V was clipped by 6 bases and J by 6 bases; unmatched bases: 8. CDR3 length: 13 residues. Germline V gene data show CDR1 as MNHNS and CDR2 as SASEGT. DNA for the CDR3: TGTGCCAGCAGCGTAGGACTAGTTGGCGAGCAGTACGTC. Its translation is CASSVGLVGEQYV.

J is TRBJ2-7 and V is TRBV19; the match to TRBD2 covers 12 bases. The CDR3 is made up of 14 amino acids. J was trimmed by 5 bases and V by 10 bases; bases with no gene match: 9. Germline V gene lookup returns CDR1 LNHDA and CDR2 SQIVND (reference sequence). The CDR3 coding sequence is TGTGCCACCTCCGGACTAGCGGGAACCCACGAGCAGTACTTC. Its protein product is CATSGLAGTHEQYF.

V usage is TRBV4-1 and J usage is TRBJ1-1; TRBD1 aligns across 8 bases. With 4 bases clipped from V and 11 bases from J, the junction kept 12 bases outside the gene matches. This CDR3 region has 14 residues. The germline V gene encodes CDR1 MGHRA and CDR2 YSYEKL. CDR3: CASSPQGQGIQAFF. CDR3 coding DNA: TGCGCCAGCAGCCCCCAAGGACAGGGAATACAGGCTTTCTTT.

The CDR3 nucleotides are TGTGCCAGCAGTTTAACTTACAGGGTGGCCTCCTACGAGCAGTACTTC. This translates into CASSLTYRVASYEQYF. The chain recombines TRBV6-5 with TRBJ2-7; tentative D call: TRBD1 (6 bases). The CDR3 loop spans 16 amino acids. Germline-derived CDR1 and CDR2 are MNHEY and SVGAGI. Between the trimmed V and J ends, which lost 4 bases and 0 bases, there was a span of 16 bases.

V is TRBV18 and J is TRBJ2-1, with 9 bases identical to TRBD1. J gave up 15 bases and V 3 bases, and 18 bases lay outside the gene matches. CDR3 length: 16 residues. Germline assignment: CDR1 KGHSH and CDR2 LQKENI. CDR3 nucleotide sequence: TGTGCCAGCTCACCGCGGACAGGGGAGGGGACCTCCGTACGGTTCTTC. It is translated as CASSPRTGEGTSVRFF.

V and J are TRBV4-1 and TRBJ1-2; TRBD1 matches at 8 bases. The CDR3 has 15 residues. Germline V gives CDR1 MGHRA, CDR2 YSYEKL. J gave up 7 bases and V 1 base, and 8 bases lay outside the gene matches. CDR3 region: CASSQGQGNVAGYTF. CDR3 nucleotides: TGCGCCAGCAGCCAAGGACAGGGGAACGTGGCTGGCTACACCTTC.

The rearrangement links TRBV5-1 to TRBJ2-3; D is unresolved. CDR1 is SGHRS, CDR2 YFSETQ, per germline. The CDR3 is made up of 14 amino acids. V was cut by 1 base and J by 8 bases, with 14 bases left in between. This CDR3 is CASSLSGAQGTQYF. CDR3 in DNA: TGCGCCAGCAGCTTGAGTGGAGCCCAAGGTACGCAGTATTTT. Looking up the rest from reference TRBV5-1 and TRBJ2-3 gives the full variable domain: KAGVTQTPRYLIKTRGQQVTLSCSPISGHRSVSWYQQTPGQGLQFLFEYFSETQRNKGNFPGRFSGRQFSNSRSEMNVSTLELGDSALYLCASSLSGAQGTQYFGPGTRLTVL.

The V call is TRBV6-5, the J call TRBJ1-1, with D perhaps TRBD1 (6 bases). The CDR3 contains 14 residues. Germline V gene data show CDR1 as MNHEY and CDR2 as SVGAGI. The germline V and J ends were trimmed by 0 bases and 4 bases, with 9 bases remaining between them. The CDR3 bases are TGTGCCAGCAGTTACTCGAGACAGGCCACTGAAGCTTTCTTT. Encoded protein: CASSYSRQATEAFF.

The rearrangement uses TRBV28 and TRBJ1-3, with D possibly TRBD1 on 6 matching bases. Trimming left V 8 bases short and J 0 bases short, with 11 bases between. The germline CDR1 and CDR2 sequences are MDHEN and SYDVKM. There are 14 residues in the CDR3. The CDR3 DNA is TGTGCCAGCCAGACAGGTCACTCTGGAAACACCATATATTTT. Translation gives CASQTGHSGNTIYF.

The J gene is TRBJ1-4, the V gene TRBV28, with a tentative D call TRBD1 (6 bases). Germline CDR1 and CDR2: MDHEN and SYDVKM. V shed 5 bases and J shed 14 bases, with 18 bases lying between them. This CDR3 has 13 amino acids. DNA for the CDR3: TGTGCCAGCAGTCCAGGGGCTTACTGGGGTCTGTTTTTT. Translation: CASSPGAYWGLFF.

The chain combines TRBV4-1 with TRBJ2-5; a weak D match, TRBD2 (7 bases). V was shortened by 0 bases and J by 4 bases, with 15 bases between the two germline ends. CDR3 length: 16 residues. Germline V gene data show CDR1 as MGHRA and CDR2 as YSYEKL. For the CDR3, the DNA is TGCGCCAGCAGCCAAGATTTGAGGGGGGGGAGAGAGACCCAGTACTTC. Its protein is CASSQDLRGGRETQYF.

The CDR3 reads CASSSEGSQPQHF. CDR3 nucleotide sequence: TGTGCCAGTAGTTCGGAGGGTAGTCAGCCCCAGCATTTT. V is TRBV19 and J is TRBJ1-5; unclear D gene. The germline V gene has CDR1 LNHDA and CDR2 SQIVND (reference sequence). The V and J ends lost 5 bases and 6 bases respectively, with 11 bases between them. CDR3 size: 13 residues.

This clone came up once. The chain employs TRBV6-5 and TRBJ2-1, with 12 positions matching TRBD2. V shed 0 bases and J 6 bases; nucleotides not matched to a gene: 3. Germline V gives CDR1 MNHEY, CDR2 SVGAGI. The CDR3 contains 16 residues. The CDR3 loop reads CASSYSLAGGPNEQFF. In DNA form, the CDR3 reads TGTGCCAGCAGTTACTCCCTAGCGGGAGGGCCCAATGAGCAGTTCTTC.

J is TRBJ1-1 and V is TRBV18; 7 positions match TRBD1. Germline V lookup: CDR1 KGHSH, CDR2 LQKENI. V shed 5 bases and J 6 bases; nucleotides not matched to a gene: 12. The length of the CDR3 is 15 residues. In nucleotides, the CDR3 is TGTGCCAGCTCAATCACCCGGGACAGAGGGGCTGAAGCTTTCTTT. Translation: CASSITRDRGAEAFF.

The V call is TRBV27, the J call TRBJ2-7; D might be TRBD2 (5 bases). The CDR3 consists of 11 residues. The V end lost 3 bases, the J end lost 12 bases, and 12 bases lay between the germline ends. Germline V lookup: CDR1 MNHEY, CDR2 SMNVEV (reference sequence). The CDR3: CASSFGETLYF. The CDR3 nucleotides are TGTGCCAGCAGTTTTGGGGAGACGCTGTACTTC.

The V call is TRBV5-1, the J call TRBJ2-2; 12 bases line up with TRBD2. V shed 0 bases, J shed 0 bases, and the junction held 3 bases outside the gene matches. This CDR3 comprises 18 residues. Per germline, CDR1 SGHRS and CDR2 YFSETQ. CDR3 residues: CASSLGGLAGTNTGELFF. The CDR3 DNA follows: TGCGCCAGCAGCTTGGGGGGACTAGCGGGTACGAACACCGGGGAGCTGTTTTTT.

The chain uses TRBV11-1 and TRBJ1-1, with a weak D call TRBD1 (5 bases). Trimming took off 5 bases at V and 2 bases at J, with 9 bases between the two ends. Germline V gene sequence: CDR1 SGHAT, CDR2 FQDESV (reference sequence). This CDR3 spans 13 amino acids. This CDR3 reads CASSTDRNTEAFF. CDR3 coding DNA: TGTGCCAGCAGCACAGACAGAAACACTGAAGCTTTCTTT.

V gene TRBV28 combines with J gene TRBJ2-1; 11 bases line up with TRBD2. Per the germline V gene, CDR1 is MDHEN and CDR2 is SYDVKM. The CDR3 covers 17 residues. V was pared by 1 base and J by 3 bases, with 5 bases of the junction left unmatched. CDR3 DNA sequence: TGTGCCAGCAGTTTATTACCTAGCGGGAGGATCTACAATGAGCAGTTCTTC. Amino acids: CASSLLPSGRIYNEQFF.

As DNA, the CDR3 is TGTGCCAGCAGCCCCCCCCGAACAGGGGGCCGGGAGACCCAGTACTTC. It codes for CASSPPRTGGRETQYF. The chain has TRBV11-2 and TRBJ2-5, with 9 positions matching TRBD1. Per the germline V gene, CDR1 is SGHAT and CDR2 is FQNNGV. Trimming at V came to 5 bases and at J to 5 bases, leaving 12 bases not matched to a gene. The CDR3 has 16 amino acids.